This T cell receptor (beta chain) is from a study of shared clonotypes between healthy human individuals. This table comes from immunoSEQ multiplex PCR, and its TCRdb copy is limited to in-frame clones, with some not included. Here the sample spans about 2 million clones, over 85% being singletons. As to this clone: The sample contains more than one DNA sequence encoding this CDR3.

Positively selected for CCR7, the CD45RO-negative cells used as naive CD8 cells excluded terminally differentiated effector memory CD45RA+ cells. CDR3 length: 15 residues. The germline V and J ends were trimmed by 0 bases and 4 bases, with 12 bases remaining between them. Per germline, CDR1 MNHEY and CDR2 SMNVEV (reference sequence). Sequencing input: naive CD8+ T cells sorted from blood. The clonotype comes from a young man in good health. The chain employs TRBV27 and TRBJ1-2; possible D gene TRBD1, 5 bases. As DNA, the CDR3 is TGTGCCAGCAGTTTATCGTCGGGGGGGGGCTATGGCTACACCTTC. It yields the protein CASSLSSGGGYGYTF.